This T cell receptor (beta chain) was sequenced during a study of cytomegalovirus exposure and HLA in healthy donors listed by TCRdb under 2017. About the study as a whole: According to an earlier analysis of 587 of the donors, about 179 million T cells yielded 120 million or so unique TCR beta sequences and more than 250 Gb of sequence data. To predict cytomegalovirus infection status, the study combined high-throughput TCR immunosequencing, statistical association of individual TCRs with disease status, and machine learning. Rather than using new phenotypic data, the later analysis identified candidate immune exposures from TCR beta sequences and from how often those sequences occurred across donors. The genetic ancestry cluster associated with self-reported Caucasian donors included 81% of the roughly 390 genotyped donors. Approximately 310 gigabases of sequencing data and approximately 92 million unique TCR sequences made up an early release that covered 500 to 700 HLA-typed donors. A later genetic analysis used genome-wide SNP genotypes for about 60% of the roughly 700 donors, treating that subset as a discovery cohort. Donor age, sex, ethnicity and CMV serostatus were compiled together with the repertoire data. The study profiled the T cell repertoires of hundreds of subjects by immunosequencing and related them to cytomegalovirus serostatus. Roughly 5 DR-DQ haplotypes were handled as single units for association and clustering because linkage in the cohort was strong. Every repertoire in the discovery cohort had been generated on one and the same sequencing platform. An earlier analysis of around 640 of the donors used high-throughput TCR beta sequencing to judge whether each TCR beta V gene segment behaved as functional or pseudogenic. The study aimed to test whether cataloging public T cell receptors could reveal signatures of past pathogen exposure. On average, 235,054 unique TCR beta nucleotide sequences were sequenced per donor among some 420 genotyped donors of the cohort, with 15% to 20% of those sequences being non-productive. The number of typed donors differed by locus: roughly 620-640 for A, B, C, DRB1 and DQB1; approximately 540 for DQA1; 606 for DPA1; and around 450 for DPB1. Besides the first cohort of roughly 700 subjects, a separate validation cohort made up of over 95 different subjects was used. HLA typing covered class I and class II loci at four-digit resolution. A later analysis re-examined previously published TCR beta repertoires from more than 550 donors and added high-resolution HLA genotyping to investigate patterns of TCR occurrence.

The germline V gene yields KGHSH for CDR1 and LQKENI for CDR2. From the cysteine up to the phenylalanine, the CDR3 has a length of 14 residues. Just CDR3 DNA is preserved here, 42 bases in frame from base 1. The trim is 3 bases for V and 1 base for J, with a gap of 9 bases between the germline ends. Notes on this clone: Its antigen is not yet known. There are no base qualities to consult, and no much larger clone falls within one base.

The paper's findings and limits, for the study overall: Cytomegalovirus status was reported to be diagnosed by the classifier with high specificity and sensitivity in both the original and validation cohorts. A further reported finding was that TCR beta sequences accurately predicted the HLA-A and HLA-B alleles for most subjects in the first cohort. In a later analysis, several top co-occurrence clusters were reported to appear linked to parvovirus B19, influenza, CMV and Epstein-Barr virus. The earlier analysis of fewer than 750 of the donors excluded approximately 17 rarely observed V segments, including chromosome 9 orphons, because counts were too low. In a later analysis, HLA-associated TCR beta chains showed more clonal expansion and lower generation probabilities than non-associated chains that were equally common. The study listed 164 TCR beta chains as associated with cytomegalovirus. The authors suggested that the approach could potentially be extended to other disease states and immunological phenotypes. V-gene and J-gene trimming of TCR beta chains was associated with a missense DCLRE1C variant in a later genetic analysis, and the association was replicated in an independent cohort. The sequencing pipeline was judged likely to have produced a cluster of highly shared sequence variants as a technical artifact. Presence/absence analyses assumed roughly uniform sequencing depth across donors, an assumption that may not hold. A later analysis found that TCR association rates varied across HLA loci, with DRB1 alleles showing the most associated TCRs and HLA-C alleles the fewest. An earlier analysis of approximately 530 of the donors showed that most TCR beta V segments appeared in productive rearrangements either about 87% or about 30% of the time, which broadly matched IMGT annotations. Only TCR beta chains were sequenced in this cohort, and the absence of alpha or paired-chain data limited detectable features. Linkage disequilibrium might explain the correlated functional status among segregating V segments, but an unknown experimental factor could not be excluded. A few of the identified cytomegalovirus-associated TCR beta chains were confirmed in vitro to be specific for cytomegalovirus antigens. In a later genetic analysis, fewer N-insertions in productive TCRs were reported among donors in an Asian-associated ancestry cluster than the roughly 700-donor mean. In a later analysis, over 15,000 TCR beta sequences were associated with specific HLA alleles at a false discovery rate of 0.05. A later analysis found that most CMV-associated TCR beta chains appeared HLA-restricted, with HLA associations seemingly driven largely by CMV exposure. When HLA alleles, especially DR and DQ, strongly co-occurred, attributing TCR associations to individual alleles was difficult. Some IMGT-functional V segments, including TRBV6-2 and TRBV6-3, could not be told apart with the 87-base-pair reads, so those segments were excluded. Because HLA typing was missing for some donors at each locus, association tests included only the typed subset. The only immune exposure information available for the cohort was CMV serostatus. Across donors, most TCR sequences were observed very rarely, whereas some public TCRs were present in many individuals.

The cohort comprised under 700 healthy bone marrow donors. At the time of sampling, all cohort members were nominally healthy, though unrecorded immune exposures were likely present. The donor was CMV seronegative and was included in the group of about 400 seronegative cohort members. A peripheral blood sample was collected from each donor, and TCR beta sequencing was performed on peripheral blood mononuclear cells. The Qiagen DNeasy Blood Extraction Kit was used to extract genomic DNA from the blood cell samples. Preparation of the library involved the immunoSEQ multiplex PCR assay. For the multiplex PCR, a mixture combining 60 forward primers for TCR Vbeta segments and 13 reverse primers for TCR Jbeta segments was used. The CDR3 region of rearranged TCR beta genes was amplified from genomic DNA with a multiplex PCR assay. The amplified TCR beta libraries were sequenced on the Illumina HiSeq System as 87-base-pair reads. Concerning the study's data processing: Across the 500 to 700 repertoires, a later analysis counted 80 million or so unique TCR beta chains, 9.5 million to 13 million of which were shared by at least two donors. A nearest-neighbor algorithm error-corrected the raw reads and collapsed the reads into unique sequences, merging closely related sequences to remove PCR and sequencing errors. CDR3 sequences were aligned to IMGT reference sequences to assign V, D and J gene segments. Each retained sequence needed at least a six-nucleotide match to both a V gene segment and a J gene segment. A rearrangement was called productive if the CDR3 had no stop codons and remained in frame with V and J, and every other rearrangement was called non-productive. Following IMGT convention, CDR3 was defined as the stretch from the second conserved V-encoded cysteine to the conserved J-encoded phenylalanine. The earlier analysis of approximately 590 of the donors excluded any sequence lacking an unambiguous match to a single V gene segment. In an earlier analysis of some 590 of the donors, a V segment was called functional when productive rearrangements were above 56.7%, and segregating when the standard deviation between donors exceeded 5%. A statistical classification framework was built to diagnose cytomegalovirus status from the catalog of TCR beta chain sequences. In a later analysis, V and J genes were assigned by comparing TCR nucleotide sequences against IMGT/GENE-DB human TR gene sequences. The TCRdist pipeline was used in a later analysis to assign CDR3 sequences and most-parsimonious VDJ recombination scenarios. In a later analysis, every TCR beta chain was defined by the combination of its CDR3 amino acid sequence and its V-gene family, and reads without a unique V-gene family were dropped. In a later analysis, some 600 highly shared, low-generation-probability nucleotide sequences were removed to address suspected cross-contamination and a sequencing artifact. In a later analysis, a clonal expansion index for each public chain was calculated from normalized within-repertoire ranks of inferred template counts. In a later analysis, generation probabilities were computed with a VDJ recombination model fitted to out-of-frame rearrangements, and the resulting probabilities were checked against IGoR. In a later analysis, TCR-TCR, TCR-HLA and TCR-CMV co-occurrence was scored with hypergeometric tests, and a repertoire-size bias correction was applied to TCR pairs. False discovery rates were estimated in a later analysis by permuting HLA or CMV assignments 20 times. In a later analysis, co-occurring TCRs were grouped using DBSCAN, and TCRdist sequence similarity was added for clustering within HLA-allele-positive subsets. Repertoires with fewer than 30,000 or more than 120,000 public chains, plus five repertoires with anomalous nucleotide sharing, were excluded from co-occurrence clustering. TCRdb took over this immuneACCESS table, retaining in-frame rearrangements with V and J assigned. Such tables are incomplete; in checked studies, under half of the missing clones stem from an unresolved V gene, and the remainder is unexplained. V, J and clone size are taken as reported in that table, and D and trimming were inferred from the DNA itself. The sample records over 150,000 clones, roughly four fifths of which are singletons. Of the sample, over 1.1% is held by the ten largest clones.

This sequence originates from a man between 18 and 35 years old in good health and CMV-seronegative. Rearrangement joined TRBV18 to TRBJ1-1; too little of a D gene remains to name it. Sequenced: PBMCs. The bases read TGTGCCAGCTCACCCCTGGGAGGGAACACTGAAGCTTTCTTT. Its protein reads: CASSPLGGNTEAFF.